This TCR beta chain stems from a study of cytomegalovirus exposure and HLA in healthy donors. Regarding the study as a whole: Analysis performed later showed TCR beta chains linked to HLA being more clonally expanded than equally common others.

This clone was counted a single time. Its antigen is not identified. Trimming took 1 base from V and 7 from J, leaving 14 bases between them. The CDR3 runs 15 residues. The germline CDR1 and CDR2 sequences are LGHNA and YSLEER. PCR involved 60 Vbeta and 13 Jbeta primers. TCRdb's table, derived via immunoSEQ multiplex PCR, lists solely in-frame clones and lacks some. The table records around 210,000 clones, about four fifths of them present only once. The sample comprised PBMCs. The chain links TRBV4-3 to TRBJ2-1; TRBD2 is a possible D gene (6 bases). The TCR was taken from a male donor in good health and CMV-seropositive. Here the CDR3 reads CASSQVTGDWNEQFF. CDR3 bases: TGCGCCAGCAGCCAAGTCACGGGAGATTGGAATGAGCAGTTCTTC.